This T cell receptor (beta chain) was documented in a study of blood T cell repertoires in COVID-19. On the study more broadly: COVID-19 samples collected from the United States, Italy and Spain covered acute and convalescent phases. Nucleic acid was either cDNA or gDNA, and it came from T cells, B-cell-depleted T cells, or PBMCs.

The CDR3 loop spans 13 amino acids. CDR1 and CDR2 from the germline V gene are ENHRY and SYGVKD. V lost 6 bases, J lost 4 bases, and 4 bases stayed unmatched. Original handling: Estimation of nucleated cell counts was performed using reference gene primer amplification. Generated by immunoSEQ multiplex PCR, the TCRdb table keeps only in-frame clones and is missing some. V, J and clone size are taken as reported in that table, and D and trimming were inferred from the DNA itself. The sample lists 200,000 to 300,000 clones, just under 85% seen once, with over 5.5% in the top ten. Sequenced sample: peripheral blood. This sequence joins TRBV10-3 and TRBJ1-2; TRBD1 aligns across 8 bases. The sequence was collected from a woman aged 55-70 years with active or convalescent COVID-19. The CDR3 DNA follows: TGTGCCATCAGGACAGGGGATAGCTATGGCTACACCTTC. The encoded protein is CAIRTGDSYGYTF.